This T cell receptor beta chain was captured by sequencing in a study of T-cell reconstitution after alpha-beta-depleted transplantation in children. The CDR3 spans 15 residues. V lost 6 bases, J lost 7 bases, and 22 bases lay in between. The germline V gene has CDR1 MDHEN and CDR2 SYDVKM. Concerning this clonotype itself: Its specificity is not known.

Construction of the TCRbeta library involved unique molecular identifiers. MiXCR, run by TCRdb on the PCR reads, gives a single entry per CDR3 protein. The sample comprises a few hundred thousand distinct CDR3 sequences, more than 20% of which are singletons, and roughly 5% rests with the top ten. Points from the study as a whole: T-cell numbers and diversity one year post-transplant derived largely from freshly generated T cells. Surviving thymic progenitors and recipient T cells were the source of high TCRbeta diversity at day 60 in some patients. Expanded graft clones numbering several hundred reportedly gave rise to alpha-beta T cells about two months after transplant.

The specimen was PBMCs, mostly from graft donor cells, collected 360 days after TCRalphabeta/CD19-depleted stem cell transplant. The TCR comes from a female patient between 2 and 10 years old who had a stem cell transplant for congenital amegakaryocytic thrombocytopenia, so the T cells may come from the graft donor. The J gene is TRBJ2-7, the V gene TRBV28; weak D call: TRBD2 (6 bases). The CDR3 loop is CASSSGWGGGGEQYF. In nucleotides, the CDR3 is TGTGCCAGCAGCTCCGGCTGGGGAGGTGGGGGGGAGCAGTACTTC. The full variable domain, completed using reference TRBV28 and TRBJ2-7, is DVKVTQSSRYLVKRTGEKVFLECVQDMDHENMFWYRQDPGLGLRLIYFSYDVKMKEKGDIPEGYSVSREKKERFSLILESASTNQTSMYLCASSSGWGGGGEQYFGPGTRLTVT.